These 14 T cell receptor beta chains were sequenced from one sample in a study of control samples from healthy donors and cancer patients. The data were produced by immunoSEQ multiplex PCR, yet TCRdb's version contains in-frame clones alone and is incomplete. The sample consists of approximately 150,000 clones, around 92% of them appearing once. The material sequenced was PBMCs. These receptors were taken from a man over 45 with head and neck cancer.

This clone was seen just once. The V and J genes are TRBV28 and TRBJ2-5; D is perhaps TRBD2 (6 bases). V gave up 8 bases and J gave up 0 bases, with 16 bases separating them. The CDR3 consists of 15 residues. Germline-derived CDR1 and CDR2 are MDHEN and SYDVKM. The CDR3: CASGASVADQETQYF. DNA of the CDR3: TGTGCCAGCGGGGCTAGCGTTGCGGACCAAGAGACCCAGTACTTC.

This clone was seen a handful of times. The rearrangement uses TRBV5-1 and TRBJ1-2; TRBD1 matches at 9 bases. CDR1 and CDR2 (germline): SGHRS, YFSETQ. This CDR3 has 14 amino acids. J was trimmed by 8 bases and V by 2 bases; bases with no gene match: 7. The CDR3 is CASSFAGQGKGYTF. In DNA, the CDR3 is TGCGCCAGCAGCTTCGCGGGACAGGGAAAGGGCTACACCTTC.

In DNA, the CDR3 is TGTGCCAGCACTAATGGACAGGTGGTGTACTTC. Residues: CASTNGQVVYF. This chain connects TRBV28 to TRBJ2-7; TRBD1 matches 7 bases. The junction had 9 bases not matched to a gene; V was cut back by 7 bases and J by 12 bases. Germline assignment: CDR1 MDHEN and CDR2 SYDVKM. The CDR3 sequence is 11 residues long.

The rearrangement joins TRBV6-5 to TRBJ2-5; 7 nucleotides match TRBD2. J gave up 5 bases and V 4 bases, and 13 bases lay outside the gene matches. The CDR3 loop spans 16 amino acids. CDR1 and CDR2 from the germline V gene are MNHEY and SVGAGI. The CDR3 bases are TGTGCCAGCAGTTCCTCTGGGAGCGGGGTGTATGAGACCCAGTACTTC. Its translation is CASSSSGSGVYETQYF.

The rearrangement joins TRBV28 to TRBJ2-7, with 7 bases aligning to TRBD1. CDR1 and CDR2 from the germline V gene are MDHEN and SYDVKM. The ends lost 3 bases at V and 2 bases at J; junction bases unmatched: 7. CDR3 length equals 15 residues. CDR3 loop: CASSFGTGQAYEQYF. CDR3 nucleotides: TGTGCCAGCAGTTTCGGGACCGGACAGGCCTACGAGCAGTACTTC.

The rearrangement links TRBV10-2 to TRBJ2-1, with TRBD2 matching 13 bases. Losses at the gene ends were 5 bases for V and 9 bases for J; bases not matched to a gene: 4. Germline V gives CDR1 WSHSY, CDR2 SAAADI. The CDR3 is made up of 14 amino acids. The CDR3 DNA reads as TGCGCCAGCAGTCCGGGACTAGCGGGGATTGAGCAGTTCTTC. Protein product: CASSPGLAGIEQFF.

V and J are TRBV7-9 and TRBJ2-7; either TRBD1 or TRBD2 may fit D (6 bases each). The CDR3 is made up of 16 amino acids. Looked up from germline, CDR1 is SEHNR and CDR2 is FQNEAQ (reference sequence). V was clipped by 1 base and J by 3 bases, with 16 bases between them. The CDR3 DNA follows: TGTGCCAGCAGCTTAGAAGGGGGGAGTGGCCTCTACGAGCAGTACTTC. Translation gives CASSLEGGSGLYEQYF.

This clone was detected a few times. Its ends do not fully match the called genes, so a read error is possible. The CDR3 DNA reads as TGTGCCAGCAGCGTAGCTGGGGGACAGGGGGACACATATACGCAGTATTTT. As protein: CASSVAGGQGDTYTQYF. The chain recombines TRBV9 with TRBJ2-3; 11 nucleotides align to TRBD1. Germline CDR1 SGDLS, CDR2 YYNGEE. The CDR3 length is 17 residues.

The sample holds one count of this clone. The chain carries TRBV25-1 and TRBJ1-2; no definite D call. The V and J ends lost 2 bases and 5 bases respectively, with 12 bases between them. Looked up from germline, CDR1 is MGHDK and CDR2 is SYGVNS. This CDR3 contains 14 residues. CDR3 nucleotide sequence: TGTGCCAGCAGTGAAAGATCGGCGGGGTATGGCTACACCTTC. Protein product: CASSERSAGYGYTF.

The rearrangement joins TRBV5-4 to TRBJ2-2, with D hard to call. V lost 0 bases to trimming and J lost 4 bases, with 4 bases between them. The CDR3 is made up of 13 amino acids. Germline V gene lookup returns CDR1 SGHNT and CDR2 YYREEE (reference sequence). For the CDR3, the DNA is TGTGCCAGCAGCTTGGTGCGCACCGGGGAGCTGTTTTTT. Amino acid sequence: CASSLVRTGELFF.

The V gene is TRBV7-9, the J gene TRBJ2-2; TRBD1 matches at 9 bases. With V trimmed by 7 bases and J by 15 bases, 12 bases remained unmatched. Germline V lookup: CDR1 SEHNR, CDR2 FQNEAQ (reference sequence). CDR3 length equals 13 residues. The CDR3 sequence is CASNERPDRGLFF. CDR3 nucleotide sequence: TGTGCCAGCAACGAAAGACCGGACAGGGGTTTGTTTTTT. The whole variable domain, remainder taken from reference TRBV7-9 and TRBJ2-2, is DTGVSQNPRHKITKRGQNVTFRCDPISEHNRLYWYRQTLGQGPEFLTYFQNEAQLEKSRLLSDRFSAERPKGSFSTLEIQRTEQGDSAMYLCASNERPDRGLFFGEGSRLTVL.

This chain joins TRBV18 and TRBJ1-3, with TRBD1 identical over 7 bases. Trimming took 1 base from V and 4 from J; bases not matched to a gene: 4. From germline, CDR1 is KGHSH and CDR2 LQKENI. The CDR3 sequence is 15 residues long. Here the CDR3 reads CASSPQGAPGNTIYF. As DNA, the CDR3 is TGTGCCAGCTCACCACAGGGGGCGCCAGGAAACACCATATATTTT.

The V and J genes are TRBV6-1 and TRBJ2-5; D is possibly TRBD2 (6 bases). Germline CDR1 MNHNS, CDR2 SASEGT. The length of the CDR3 is 13 residues. V was shortened by 3 bases and J by 9 bases, with 14 bases between the two germline ends. CDR3 sequence reads: CASSERGPMAQYF. CDR3 bases: TGTGCCAGCAGTGAGCGGGGACCGATGGCCCAGTACTTC.

The chain combines TRBV6-5 with TRBJ2-6; 9 nucleotides align to TRBD1. V shed 8 bases and J 1 base; nucleotides not matched to a gene: 3. The CDR3 covers 15 residues. Germline V CDR1 and CDR2: MNHEY, SVGAGI. CDR3 nucleotide sequence: TGTGCCAGCCACAGGGGGCAGTCTGGGGCCAACGTCCTGACTTTC. Translated, it gives CASHRGQSGANVLTF.